This T cell receptor beta chain emerged from a study of cytotoxic CD8 clonotypes in ibrutinib-treated CLL. Study-level background: Of the patients, eleven to twelve were relapsed/refractory, about 15 treatment-naive and about 17 IGHV unmutated.

Trimming left V 3 bases short and J 0 bases short, with 13 bases between. The CDR3 spans 16 residues. Germline lookup yields CDR1 KGHSH and CDR2 LQKENI. The data were produced by immunoSEQ multiplex PCR, yet TCRdb's version contains in-frame clones alone and is incomplete. This sample yields 30,000 to 40,000 clones, of which 69% are seen a single time; about 30% belongs to the top ten. Overall study results and limits: The clonality went up when patients responded to ibrutinib and dropped back toward baseline at progression. Clonality at baseline surpassed age-matched healthy donors and tracked circulating CD8+ T-cell counts. On treatment, the uncommon public clonotypes contracted or remained stable.

A word on this clone: Its specificity is unknown.

The receptor was derived from a human donor with chronic lymphocytic leukemia. The chain carries TRBV18 and TRBJ2-3; possible D gene TRBD2, 5 bases. The sequenced sample was PBMCs, obtained before ibrutinib treatment. The CDR3 region is CASSPRGDSSTDTQYF. DNA of the CDR3: TGTGCCAGCTCACCCCGGGGAGACTCGAGCACAGATACGCAGTATTTT. The full variable domain, completed using reference TRBV18 and TRBJ2-3, is NAGVMQNPRHLVRRRGQEARLRCSPMKGHSHVYWYRQLPEEGLKFMVYLQKENIIDESGMPKERFSAEFPKEGPSILRIQQVVRGDSAAYFCASSPRGDSSTDTQYFGPGTRLTVL.